This T cell receptor beta chain was sequenced during a study of cytomegalovirus exposure and HLA in healthy donors. A note on this clone: Its specificity is unknown.

The PCR employed 60 Vbeta primers together with 13 Jbeta primers. Repertoires were generated with immunoSEQ multiplex PCR, while TCRdb's copy carries only in-frame clones and drops some. The sample lists about 150,000 clones; approximately 84% were seen once. General study findings and limits: By HLA locus, TCR association rates varied in a later analysis, with DRB1 showing the most and HLA-C the fewest. Investigators reported 150 to 200 TCR beta chains as tied to cytomegalovirus. TCR beta V- and J-gene trimming was later associated with a missense DCLRE1C variant.

Germline assignment: CDR1 SEHNR and CDR2 FQNEAQ (reference sequence). V was clipped by 2 bases and J by 5 bases; unmatched bases: 4. This CDR3 has 15 amino acids. This receptor was identified in a girl between 5 and 17 years old in good health and CMV-seropositive. The material sequenced was PBMCs. The chain employs TRBV7-9 and TRBJ2-2; 8 bases are a match to TRBD1. The CDR3 is CASSLRDRKTGELFF. In DNA form, the CDR3 reads TGTGCCAGCAGCTTACGGGACAGGAAGACCGGGGAGCTGTTTTTT.